This T cell receptor delta chain was obtained from a study of gamma-delta chains in newborns, infants, children. For the study at large: Polyclonal expansion of innate γδ T cells after birth follows microbial exposure.

TCRdb made new clone calls on the reads using CATT. Seen here are about 4,000 delta-chain clones, approximately 40% observed once, and the top ten hold over 8.5%. Comment on this clone: An end of the junction differs from the germline gene, which may be a read error.

The length of the CDR3 is 19 residues. Germline-derived CDR1 and CDR2 are GEAIGNYY and EKD. This TCR came from a child who was a newborn, infant or young child, either healthy, febrile or measles-vaccinated (not recorded which). The chain carries TRDV2 and TRDJ1; TRDD3 agrees at 13 bases. Source: blood, taken at week 6. The CDR3 DNA follows: TGTGCCTGTGACCCCCCGTACTGGGGGATACGGCGGGATACCGATAAACCCATCTTT. Encoded protein: CACDPPYWGIRRDTDKPIF.